Below are 9 T cell receptor beta chains sequenced from a single sample in a study of blood T cell repertoires in COVID-19. Produced via immunoSEQ multiplex PCR; TCRdb's table is partial and in-frame only. Of hundreds of thousands of clones listed, 86% were seen once; the top ten hold over 2%. The sample consisted of PBMCs or T cells enriched from blood (not recorded which). Receptor source: a woman in her 50s who had recovered from COVID-19.

As concerns this clone: Other DNA sequences of this sample code for an identical CDR3. The rearrangement links TRBV7-2 to TRBJ2-3; the D gene is possibly TRBD1 (8 bases). CDR1 is SGHTA, CDR2 FQGNSA, per germline. V lost 5 bases and J lost 0, with 12 bases in between. The CDR3 totals 15 residues. This CDR3 is CASSLQGGSTDTQYF. CDR3 DNA sequence: TGTGCCAGCAGCCTACAGGGGGGGAGCACAGATACGCAGTATTTT.

In its sample, this clone was seen once. This sequence joins TRBV3-1 (or the pseudogene TRBV3-2) and TRBJ1-4; D gene unclear. Germline values: CDR1 LGHDT, CDR2 YNNKEL (reference sequence). The CDR3 is made up of 14 amino acids. Trimming removed 0 bases at V and 8 bases at J, with 10 bases between. CDR3 sequence: CASSQDPLIEKLFF. The CDR3 nucleotides read TGTGCCAGCAGCCAAGATCCTCTAATAGAAAAACTGTTTTTT.

The V and J genes are TRBV5-4 and TRBJ2-1; TRBD1 might be the D (5 bases). Germline V gene lookup returns CDR1 SGHNT and CDR2 YYREEE (reference sequence). V was clipped by 3 bases and J by 8 bases, with 15 bases between them. The CDR3 totals 14 residues. CDR3: CASSSGGFRDEQFF. CDR3 bases: TGTGCCAGCAGCTCTGGTGGGTTCAGGGATGAGCAGTTCTTC.

The rearrangement uses TRBV28 and TRBJ1-6, with D uncertain. The CDR3 extends over 14 amino acids. CDR1 is MDHEN, CDR2 SYDVKM, per germline. V lost 2 bases and J 4 bases, leaving 6 bases between the germline ends. The CDR3 here is CASSLDTYNSPLHF. The CDR3 DNA reads TGTGCCAGCAGTTTAGACACTTATAATTCACCCCTCCACTTT.

V is TRBV7-2 and J is TRBJ1-2, with D unclear. Looked up from germline, CDR1 is SGHTA and CDR2 is FQGNSA. The CDR3 runs to 13 residues. V was trimmed by 0 bases and J by 3 bases, leaving 5 bases between them. CDR3 loop: CASSLAQDYGYTF. The CDR3 DNA follows: TGTGCCAGCAGCTTAGCGCAGGACTATGGCTACACCTTC.

The chain employs TRBV12-3 or TRBV12-4 and TRBJ1-2; D may be TRBD1 (5 bases). Between the trimmed V and J ends, which lost 5 bases and 7 bases, there was a span of 14 bases. This CDR3 has 13 residues. The CDR3 sequence: CASSVHTRGGYTF. The CDR3 nucleotides are TGTGCCAGCAGTGTCCACACAAGGGGTGGCTACACCTTC.

The chain combines TRBV7-2 with TRBJ1-4; 8 bases agree with TRBD1. Germline CDR1 reads SGHTA; CDR2 reads FQGNSA. Trimming cost V 6 bases and J 2 bases; bases outside gene matches: 8. The CDR3 is made up of 16 amino acids. The CDR3 nucleotides read TGTGCCAGCAGTCGGACAGGGTTTGTCACTAATGAAAAACTGTTTTTT. This encodes CASSRTGFVTNEKLFF.

The chain uses TRBV19 and TRBJ1-2; TRBD1 agrees at 7 bases. The CDR3 covers 15 residues. The junction had 12 bases not matched to a gene; V was cut back by 3 bases and J by 8 bases. Germline V gene sequence: CDR1 LNHDA, CDR2 SQIVND (reference sequence). In nucleotides, the CDR3 is TGTGCCAGTAGTATCTACCGGGACAGTTCCTACGGCTACACCTTC. This codes for CASSIYRDSSYGYTF.

This chain joins TRBV7-3 and TRBJ1-2, with TRBD1 matching over 9 bases. CDR3 size: 16 residues. CDR1 is SGHTA, CDR2 FQGTGA, per germline. J was trimmed by 8 bases and V by 2 bases; bases with no gene match: 12. The CDR3 nucleotides are TGTGCCAGCAGCTTAGAGGGCGGGACAGGGAGATTCGGCTACACCTTC. Translated: CASSLEGGTGRFGYTF.